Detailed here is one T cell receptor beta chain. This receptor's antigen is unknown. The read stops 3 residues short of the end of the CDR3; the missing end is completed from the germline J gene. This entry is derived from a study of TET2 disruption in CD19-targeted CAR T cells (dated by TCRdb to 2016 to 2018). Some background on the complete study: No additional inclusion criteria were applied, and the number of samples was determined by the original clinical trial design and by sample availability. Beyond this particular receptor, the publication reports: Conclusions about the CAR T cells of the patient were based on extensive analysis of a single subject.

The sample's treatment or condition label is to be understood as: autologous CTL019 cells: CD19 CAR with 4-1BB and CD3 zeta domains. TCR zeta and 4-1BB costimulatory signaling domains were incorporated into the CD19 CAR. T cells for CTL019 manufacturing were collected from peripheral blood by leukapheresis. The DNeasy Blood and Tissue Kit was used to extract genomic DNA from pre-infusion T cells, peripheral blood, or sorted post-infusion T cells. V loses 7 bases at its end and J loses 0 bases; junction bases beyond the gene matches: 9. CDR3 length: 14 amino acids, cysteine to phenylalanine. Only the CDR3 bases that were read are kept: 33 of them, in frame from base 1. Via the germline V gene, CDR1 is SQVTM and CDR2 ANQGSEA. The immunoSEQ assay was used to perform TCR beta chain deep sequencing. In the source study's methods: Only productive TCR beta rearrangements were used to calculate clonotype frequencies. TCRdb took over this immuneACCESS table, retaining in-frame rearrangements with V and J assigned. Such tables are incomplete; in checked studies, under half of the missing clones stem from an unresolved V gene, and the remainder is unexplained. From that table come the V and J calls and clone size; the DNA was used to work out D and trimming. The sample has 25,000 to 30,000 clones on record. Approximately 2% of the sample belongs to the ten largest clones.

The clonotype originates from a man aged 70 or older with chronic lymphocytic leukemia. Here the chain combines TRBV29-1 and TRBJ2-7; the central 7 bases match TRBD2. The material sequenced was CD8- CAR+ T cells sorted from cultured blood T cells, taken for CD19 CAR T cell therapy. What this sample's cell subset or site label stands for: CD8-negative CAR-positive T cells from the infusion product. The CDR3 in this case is CSAYSSGNSYEQYF. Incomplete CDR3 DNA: TGCAGCGCCTATTCTAGCGGTAACTCCTACGAG.